What follows are 5 T cell receptor beta chains derived from one specimen sequenced in a study of technical replicates of blood from a handful of donors. Here immunoSEQ multiplex PCR was the method, and the copy in TCRdb shows in-frame clones only, minus some. The top ten clones hold approximately 4.4% of a sample with about 66,000 clones, around nine tenths of them seen once. The sample consisted of PBMCs. These receptors were taken from a human donor in good health. Some clones in this sample may be carry-over from other donors' samples.

V gene TRBV2 combines with J gene TRBJ1-6; D remains unclear. Germline CDR1 is SNHLY and CDR2 is FYNNEI. Trimming pared 7 bases from V and 0 bases from J, leaving 10 bases between. This CDR3 has 15 amino acids. CDR3 in amino acids: CASTREYSYNSPLHF. CDR3 DNA sequence: TGTGCCAGCACGAGGGAGTACTCCTATAATTCACCCCTCCACTTT.

The chain links TRBV19 to TRBJ1-5; weak D call: TRBD1 (5 bases). CDR1 is LNHDA and CDR2 is SQIVND in the germline V gene (reference sequence). V was trimmed by 1 base and J by 7 bases, leaving 14 bases between them. The CDR3 length is 15 residues. The CDR3 loop reads CASSIAFGGGQPQHF. The CDR3 nucleotides are TGTGCCAGTAGTATAGCATTCGGGGGTGGCCAGCCCCAGCATTTT.

V is TRBV4-3 and J is TRBJ2-3, with D maybe TRBD1 (5 bases). Trimming pared 3 bases from V and 5 bases from J, leaving 15 bases between. This CDR3 spans 15 amino acids. Germline-derived CDR1 and CDR2 are LGHNA and YSLEER. The CDR3: CASSQTAVDEDTQYF. The CDR3, as DNA: TGCGCCAGCAGCCAGACAGCCGTGGATGAAGATACGCAGTATTTT.

The rearrangement links TRBV9 to TRBJ2-7; 7 positions match TRBD1. Trimming took 0 bases from V and 4 from J; bases not matched to a gene: 7. The germline CDR1 and CDR2 sequences are SGDLS and YYNGEE. The CDR3 has 15 amino acids. The CDR3 coding sequence is TGTGCCAGCAGCGTAGGGCAGGGGGTCGTTTACGAGCAGTACTTC. It codes for CASSVGQGVVYEQYF.

The CDR3 region has the DNA TGCAGCGTAGTTACTAGCGGGGGACAAGAAGCCTACGAGCAGTACTTC. Amino acid sequence: CSVVTSGGQEAYEQYF. The chain recombines TRBV29-1 with TRBJ2-7; 11 bases line up with TRBD2. With 6 bases clipped from V and 2 bases from J, the junction kept 12 bases outside the gene matches. CDR3 length: 16 amino acids. Germline V lookup: CDR1 SQVTM, CDR2 ANQGSEA.